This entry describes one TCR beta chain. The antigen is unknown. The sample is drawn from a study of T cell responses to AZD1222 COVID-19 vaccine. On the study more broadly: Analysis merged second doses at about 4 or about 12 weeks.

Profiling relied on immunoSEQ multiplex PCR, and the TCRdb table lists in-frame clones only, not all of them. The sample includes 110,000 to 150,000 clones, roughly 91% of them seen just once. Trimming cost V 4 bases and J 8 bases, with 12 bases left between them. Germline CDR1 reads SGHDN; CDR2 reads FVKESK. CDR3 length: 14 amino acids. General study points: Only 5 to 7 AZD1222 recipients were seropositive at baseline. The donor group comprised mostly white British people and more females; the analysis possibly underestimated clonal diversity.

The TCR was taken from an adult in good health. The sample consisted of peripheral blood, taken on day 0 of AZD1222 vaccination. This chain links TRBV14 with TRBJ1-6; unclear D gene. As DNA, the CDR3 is TGTGCCAGCAGCCTGGGTGGGCAGTATTCACCCCTCCACTTT. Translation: CASSLGGQYSPLHF.